This section outlines one T cell receptor beta chain sequence together with its context. The data were obtained in a study of cytomegalovirus exposure and HLA in healthy donors. Looking at the study overall: A prior study identified 120 million or so unique TCR beta sequences from some 180 million T cells.

PCR used 60 Vbeta primers and 13 Jbeta primers. Assay: immunoSEQ multiplex PCR; the TCRdb copy retains only in-frame clones and omits some. The sample yields over 130,000 clones, about 61% seen once. V shed 2 bases and J 5 bases; nucleotides not matched to a gene: 9. Germline V gene data show CDR1 as SGHRS and CDR2 as YFSETQ. The CDR3 extends over 18 amino acids. Sequencing was done on a sample of PBMCs. The sequence derives from a male donor in good health and CMV-seronegative. The chain couples TRBV5-1 to TRBJ2-3; 15 positions agree with TRBD2. The CDR3 region is CASSFLGLAGGLGDTQYF. For the CDR3, the DNA is TGCGCCAGCAGCTTCTTGGGACTAGCGGGGGGTTTGGGAGATACGCAGTATTTT. Together with reference TRBV5-1 and TRBJ2-3, the CDR3 gives the full variable domain: KAGVTQTPRYLIKTRGQQVTLSCSPISGHRSVSWYQQTPGQGLQFLFEYFSETQRNKGNFPGRFSGRQFSNSRSEMNVSTLELGDSALYLCASSFLGLAGGLGDTQYFGPGTRLTVL.